A selection of T cell receptor beta chains follows, all from one sample in a study of T cells in Graves' hyperthyroidism and ophthalmopathy. A single record per CDR3 protein comes from TCRdb applying MiXCR to the multiplex PCR reads. The sample includes around 500,000 distinct CDR3 sequences, 13% to 15% of them seen just once. Sequenced sample: blood. All receptors come from a woman aged 18-30 years with Graves' hyperthyroidism. Each CDR3 is given without its conserved first and last residue.

J | V | CDR3
TRBJ1-5 | TRBV20-1 | SARGGGAGNQPQH
TRBJ2-4 | TRBV6-2/TRBV6-3 | ASTDSRDIQY
TRBJ2-4 | TRBV9 | ASSFRTLVGNIQY
TRBJ1-3 | TRBV18 | ASSPKGAHGNTIY
TRBJ2-1 | TRBV5-1 | ASSLGRKDNEQF
TRBJ1-1 | TRBV5-6 | ASSFSGVDTEAF
TRBJ2-1 | TRBV20-1 | SATTGSLAYNEQF
TRBJ1-4 | TRBV11-3 | ASSSDEKLF
TRBJ2-1 | TRBV4-2 | ASSPQVAGGTNEQF
TRBJ2-3 | TRBV11-3 | ASSLTGTDTQY
TRBJ2-5 | TRBV27 | ASSWGTTQTQY
TRBJ2-3 | TRBV24-1 | ATSEARTEGSQY
TRBJ2-5 | TRBV9 | ASSVGGLAGAETQY
TRBJ2-2 | TRBV9 | ASTNRKWVAGGTGELF
TRBJ2-1 | TRBV24-1 | ATSESGTRNEQF
TRBJ2-3 | TRBV11-3 | ASSNTGVDTQY